A selection of T cell receptor beta chains follows, all from one sample in a study of shared clonotypes between healthy human individuals. The data were produced by immunoSEQ multiplex PCR, yet TCRdb's version contains in-frame clones alone and is incomplete. The repertoire includes hundreds of thousands of clones, about 95% of them detected once, and 0.11% sits in the top ten. The sample taken for sequencing was naive CD8+ T cells sorted from blood. The receptors here all came from a woman aged 25 to 39 in good health. Both conserved end residues are part of each CDR3. The D gene is left open where the match is weak. Rows give clone size only sometimes, using once, few, many, or a class for an expanded clone.

clone_size | j_call | v_call | d_call | cdr3_nt | cdr3_aa
- | TRBJ2-2 | TRBV9 | - | TGTGCCGGCAGCGTATTCGGGGAGGTTTTCGCCGGGGAGCTGTTTTTT | CAGSVFGEVFAGELFF
- | TRBJ2-7 | TRBV7-2 | - | TGTGCCAGCAGCTTCGTTACCTTGGGAGGCCTCAAGTCCTACGAGCAGTACTTC | CASSFVTLGGLKSYEQYF
- | TRBJ2-5 | TRBV28 | TRBD1 | TGTGCCAGCAGTTTAATTACAGACAGGGGAAGGGAAGAGACCCAGTACTTC | CASSLITDRGREETQYF
- | TRBJ2-4 | TRBV15 | - | TGTGCCACCAGCAGAGAGAGGGGGGCGGGGTCGGGAGCTCAGTACTTC | CATSRERGAGSGAQYF
- | TRBJ2-1 | TRBV2 | TRBD2 | TGTGCCAGCAGTGAAAGGGCGGGAGGGCGGACTGAGCAGTTCTTC | CASSERAGGRTEQFF
- | TRBJ1-1 | TRBV28 | TRBD1 | TGTGCCAGCAGTCCCCAGAGGGGGCGCACTGAAGCTTTCTTT | CASSPQRGRTEAFF
once | TRBJ2-1 | TRBV5-6 | - | TGTGCCAGCAGCCCAGGGGATAATGAGCAGTTCTTC | CASSPGDNEQFF
- | TRBJ2-7 | TRBV5-1 | - | TGCGCCAGCACCTTAACAGGGACTAACACCTACGAGCAGTACTTC | CASTLTGTNTYEQYF
- | TRBJ1-2 | TRBV19 | - | TGTGCCAGTAGTATAACCGACAGGAGCTATGGCTACACCTTC | CASSITDRSYGYTF
- | TRBJ1-3 | TRBV6-5 | TRBD1 | TGTGCCAGCATCGCGTTACAGGGGGTTGGAAACACCATATATTTT | CASIALQGVGNTIYF
- | TRBJ2-5 | TRBV27 | TRBD2 | TGTGCCAGCAGTTCACCGCCGGGACTAGCGGGAGAGACCCAGTACTTC | CASSSPPGLAGETQYF
- | TRBJ2-2 | TRBV28 | - | TGTGCCAGCAGTTTACCGCCTACAGGCACGAACACCGGGGAGCTGTTTTTT | CASSLPPTGTNTGELFF
once | TRBJ2-7 | TRBV28 | TRBD1 | TGTGCCAGCGCTCCCGGGACAGGGGGCTACGAGCAGTACTTC | CASAPGTGGYEQYF
- | TRBJ2-5 | TRBV6-5 | - | TGTGCCAGCAGTTACTCGGTTAGGGTTGAGGAGACCCAGTACTTC | CASSYSVRVEETQYF
- | TRBJ2-7 | TRBV9 | - | TGTGCCAGCAGCGCTGGGTACGAGCAGTACTTC | CASSAGYEQYF
- | TRBJ1-4 | TRBV6-5 | - | TGTGCCAGCAGCTCCTATCTTAAATTGGAAAAACTGTTTTTT | CASSSYLKLEKLFF
- | TRBJ2-7 | TRBV15 | - | TGTGCCACCAGCAGAGATGTGGTCCCCAACTCCTACGAGCAGTACTTC | CATSRDVVPNSYEQYF
- | TRBJ2-2 | TRBV11-2 | TRBD2 | TGTGCCAGCAGCTTAGTCTTCATCGAGGCGGGAGACTCGTCCGGGGAGCTGTTTTTT | CASSLVFIEAGDSSGELFF
- | TRBJ2-7 | TRBV9 | - | TGTGCCAGCAGCGTAGGAGGTGATCAGGCCTACGAGCAGTACTTC | CASSVGGDQAYEQYF
- | TRBJ1-1 | TRBV18 | TRBD1 | TGTGCCAGCTCACCACCTTCGGCAGGGGGTGATGAAGCTTTCTTT | CASSPPSAGGDEAFF
few | TRBJ2-7 | TRBV7-9 | TRBD2 | TGTGCCAGCAGCCAGGGACTAGCGAGCGACGAGCAGTACTTC | CASSQGLASDEQYF
- | TRBJ2-7 | TRBV19 | TRBD1 | TGTGCCAGTAGTCTTTTGGACAGGGGGTACGAGCAGTACTTC | CASSLLDRGYEQYF
- | TRBJ1-3 | TRBV5-6 | TRBD1 | TGTGCCAGCAGCTTGTTGGTTACAGGGGCATTTGCCACCATATATTTT | CASSLLVTGAFATIYF
- | TRBJ2-6 | TRBV11-2 | TRBD2 | TGTGCCAGCAGCTTAGTGCGGGGGGTAACTGGGGCCAACGTCCTGACTTTC | CASSLVRGVTGANVLTF
- | TRBJ2-7 | TRBV13 | - | TGTGCCAGCAGCTCCGACAGGGAGGTTGCCAACGAGCAGTACTTC | CASSSDREVANEQYF
- | TRBJ1-1 | TRBV11-2 | - | TGTGCCAGCAGCAATGGGAACACTGAAGCTTTCTTT | CASSNGNTEAFF
- | TRBJ2-1 | TRBV19 | - | TGTGCCAGCAAGATGCCGGGCCTTCGTGAGCAGTTCTTC | CASKMPGLREQFF
- | TRBJ2-7 | TRBV27 | - | TGTGCCAGCAGTCCCCTAGGTCTGGCCCTAATGGAGCAGTACTTC | CASSPLGLALMEQYF
once | TRBJ1-5 | TRBV28 | TRBD1 | TGTGCCAGCAGATGGGACAGGGAAGGGCGCTTATATAGCAATCAGCCCCAGCATTTT | CASRWDREGRLYSNQPQHF
- | TRBJ1-5 | TRBV6-5 | - | TGTGCCAGCAGTCAAGACGGCAGCAATCAGCCCCAGCATTTT | CASSQDGSNQPQHF